One sample yielded the 2 T cell receptor beta chains listed below, sequenced in a study of OX40 agonist ivuxolimab in advanced cancers. The protocol was immunoSEQ multiplex PCR, while the TCRdb copy is restricted to in-frame clones and leaves out a portion. Of around 85,000 clones in the sample, about 90% are singletons; the top ten hold more than 7.5%. This sample comprised CD4+ or CD8+ T cells sorted from blood, obtained in a trial of the OX40 agonist ivuxolimab. The receptors shown here come from an adult with an advanced solid tumor such as melanoma, head and neck, liver or kidney cancer.

About this clone: Other nucleotide sequences in the sample specify the same CDR3. The CDR3 is CASSPQGAGYTF. CDR3 nucleotide sequence: TGTGCCAGCAGTCCACAGGGAGCTGGCTACACCTTC. J is TRBJ1-2 and V is TRBV6-5; D is possibly TRBD1 (6 bases). V shed 5 bases and J shed 7 bases, with 11 bases lying between them. Germline lookup yields CDR1 MNHEY and CDR2 SVGAGI. The CDR3 length is 12 residues.

The chain recombines TRBV7-9 with TRBJ2-1; D possibly corresponds to TRBD1 (6 bases). The CDR3 contains 15 residues. V lost 6 bases and J 0 bases, leaving 12 bases between the germline ends. The germline V gene encodes CDR1 SEHNR and CDR2 FQNEAQ (reference sequence). The chain's CDR3 is CASRDTGHSYNEQFF. The CDR3 DNA follows: TGTGCCAGCAGGGACACAGGGCACTCCTACAATGAGCAGTTCTTC.